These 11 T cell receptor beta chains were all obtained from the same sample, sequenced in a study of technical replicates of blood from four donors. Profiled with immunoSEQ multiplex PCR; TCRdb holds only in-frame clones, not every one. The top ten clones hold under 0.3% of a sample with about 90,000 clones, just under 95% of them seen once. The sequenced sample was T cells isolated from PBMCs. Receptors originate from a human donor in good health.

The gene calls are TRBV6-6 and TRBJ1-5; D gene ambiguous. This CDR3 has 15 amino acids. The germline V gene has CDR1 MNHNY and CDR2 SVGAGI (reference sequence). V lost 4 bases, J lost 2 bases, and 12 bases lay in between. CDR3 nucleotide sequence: TGTGCCAGCAGTTCCGGGAGGGTGGGCAATCAGCCCCAGCATTTT. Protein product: CASSSGRVGNQPQHF.

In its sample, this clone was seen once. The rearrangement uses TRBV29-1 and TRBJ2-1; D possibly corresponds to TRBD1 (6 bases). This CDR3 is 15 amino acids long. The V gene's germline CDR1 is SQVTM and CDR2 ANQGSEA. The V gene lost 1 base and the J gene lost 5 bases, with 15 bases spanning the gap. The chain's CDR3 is CSVEATGPPHNEQFF. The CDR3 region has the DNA TGCAGCGTTGAAGCGACAGGACCCCCCCACAATGAGCAGTTCTTC.

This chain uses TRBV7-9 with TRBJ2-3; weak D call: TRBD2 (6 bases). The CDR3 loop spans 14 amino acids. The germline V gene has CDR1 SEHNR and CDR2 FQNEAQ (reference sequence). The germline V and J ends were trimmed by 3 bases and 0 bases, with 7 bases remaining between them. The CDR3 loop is CASSLGTSTDTQYF. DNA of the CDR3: TGTGCCAGCAGCTTGGGGACTAGCACAGATACGCAGTATTTT.

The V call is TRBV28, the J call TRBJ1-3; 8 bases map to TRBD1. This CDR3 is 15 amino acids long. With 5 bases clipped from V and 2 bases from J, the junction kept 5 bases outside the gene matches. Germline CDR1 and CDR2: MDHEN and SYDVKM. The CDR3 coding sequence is TGTGCCAGCAGTGCGAGACAGGGGCCTGGAAACACCATATATTTT. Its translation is CASSARQGPGNTIYF.

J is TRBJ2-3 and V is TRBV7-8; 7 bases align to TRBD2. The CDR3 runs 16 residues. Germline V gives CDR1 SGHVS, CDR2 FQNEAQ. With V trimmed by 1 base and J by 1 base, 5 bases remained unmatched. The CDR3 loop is CASSLVLAGGTDTQYF. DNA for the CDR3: TGTGCCAGCAGCTTAGTCCTGGCGGGGGGCACAGATACGCAGTATTTT.

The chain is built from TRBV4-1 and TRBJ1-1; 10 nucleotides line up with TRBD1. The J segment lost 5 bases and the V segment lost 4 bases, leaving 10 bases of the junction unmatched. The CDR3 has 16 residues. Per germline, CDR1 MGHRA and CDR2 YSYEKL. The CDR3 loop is CASSRTTGGFWTEAFF. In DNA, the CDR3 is TGCGCCAGCAGCCGAACGACAGGGGGCTTCTGGACTGAAGCTTTCTTT.

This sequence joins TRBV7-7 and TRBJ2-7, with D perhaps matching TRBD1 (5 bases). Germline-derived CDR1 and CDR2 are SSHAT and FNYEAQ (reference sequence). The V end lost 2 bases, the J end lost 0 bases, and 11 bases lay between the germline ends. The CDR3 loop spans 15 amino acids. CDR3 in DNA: TGTGCCAGCAGCTTATTCCAGGGAAGCTCCTACGAGCAGTACTTC. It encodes CASSLFQGSSYEQYF.

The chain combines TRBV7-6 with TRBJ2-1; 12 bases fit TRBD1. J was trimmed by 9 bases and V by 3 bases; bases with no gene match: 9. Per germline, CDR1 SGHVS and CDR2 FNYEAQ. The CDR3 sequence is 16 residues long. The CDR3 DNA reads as TGTGCCAGCAGCTTGCGATGGGGACAGGGGGCGGGTGAGCAGTTCTTC. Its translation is CASSLRWGQGAGEQFF.

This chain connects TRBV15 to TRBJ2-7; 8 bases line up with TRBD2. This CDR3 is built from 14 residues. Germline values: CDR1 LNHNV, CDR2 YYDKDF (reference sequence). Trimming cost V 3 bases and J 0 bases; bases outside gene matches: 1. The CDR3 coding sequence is TGTGCCACCAGCAGTGGACTAGCCTCCTACGAGCAGTACTTC. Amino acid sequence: CATSSGLASYEQYF.

CDR3 in DNA: TGTGCCAGCAAATTGCGACGGGTGGTGACATGGACAGACACCGGGGAGCTGTTTTTT. Its translation: CASKLRRVVTWTDTGELFF. The chain combines TRBV28 with TRBJ2-2, with a tentative D call TRBD1 (6 bases). The germline CDR1 and CDR2 sequences are MDHEN and SYDVKM. The V and J ends lost 7 bases and 3 bases respectively, with 27 bases between them. CDR3 length: 19 residues.

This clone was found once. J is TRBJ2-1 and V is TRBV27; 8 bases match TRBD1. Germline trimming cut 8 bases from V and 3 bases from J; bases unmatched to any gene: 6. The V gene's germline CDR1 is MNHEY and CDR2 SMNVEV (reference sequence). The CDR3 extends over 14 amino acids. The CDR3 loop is CASSDRGDYNEQFF. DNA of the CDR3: TGTGCCAGCTCCGACAGGGGAGACTACAATGAGCAGTTCTTC.